Listed below are T cell receptor beta chains from one sample, sequenced in a study of Ad26.COV2.S vaccination and SARS-CoV-2 variants. Sequencing used immunoSEQ multiplex PCR; TCRdb keeps in-frame clones, though not all of them. The table records over 110,000 clones, 86% of them present only once. The sample was peripheral blood, taken after recovery from COVID-19. These receptors all stem from a human donor who had recovered from COVID-19. CDR3s include the opening cysteine and the closing phenylalanine or tryptophan. A D gene is named only where the DNA matches it firmly. Clone size is not always given. Where it is, it says once, few, many or a class for expanded clones.

>TRBV7-8|.|TRBD2|TRBJ2-7
TGTGCCAGCAGCCCTACAGGGACGGGGGGGTCCGAGCAGTACTTC
CASSPTGTGGSEQYF
>TRBV9|.|TRBD1|TRBJ2-7
TGTGCCAGCAGCGCAGCCCCCGGGACAGGGGTGGACGAGCAGTACTTC
CASSAAPGTGVDEQYF
>TRBV19|.|.|TRBJ2-2
TGTGCCAGTACTGGACTACCAAACACCGGGGAGCTGTTTTTT
CASTGLPNTGELFF
>TRBV7-9|.|.|TRBJ1-2
TGTGCCAGCAGCTTAGCCTTGACGGACTATGGCTACACCTTC
CASSLALTDYGYTF
>TRBV4-3|.|.|TRBJ2-3
TGCGCCAGCAGCCAAGATAGGAGCACAGATACGCAGTATTTT
CASSQDRSTDTQYF
>TRBV2|.|.|TRBJ2-7
TGTGCCAGCACTTGGGCTAGCTCACTCTACGAGCAGTACTTC
CASTWASSLYEQYF
>TRBV6-6|few|.|TRBJ1-2
TGTGCCAGCAATTTGGACGTGGGTGGCTACACCTTC
CASNLDVGGYTF
>TRBV27|once|TRBD1|TRBJ2-7
TGTGCCAGCAGTTGGGACAGGGATTCCTACGAGCAGTACTTC
CASSWDRDSYEQYF
>TRBV28|.|TRBD1|TRBJ1-2
TGTGCCAGCAGCGACAGGGTGAGGAATGGCTACACCTTC
CASSDRVRNGYTF
>TRBV5-1|.|.|TRBJ1-4
TGCGCCAGCAGCGGAACGGCAACTAATGAAAAACTGTTTTTT
CASSGTATNEKLFF
>TRBV3-1/TRBV3-2|.|.|TRBJ1-2
TGTGCCAGCAGCCGGGACCCCAGGGCCCCACCATATGGCTACACCTTC
CASSRDPRAPPYGYTF
>TRBV5-4|.|.|TRBJ1-2
TGTGCCAGCAGCTTGGAAAACGGTAACTATGGCTACACCTTC
CASSLENGNYGYTF
>TRBV9|.|.|TRBJ2-7
TGTGCCAGCAGCGTATCCTCGGGGTACGAGCAGTACTTC
CASSVSSGYEQYF
>TRBV28|.|TRBD1|TRBJ1-5
TGTGCCAGCACCTTCACGACAGGGAGTAGCAATCAGCCCCAGCATTTT
CASTFTTGSSNQPQHF
>TRBV19|.|TRBD1|TRBJ2-7
TGTGCCAGTAGCATACAGGGGGGCTTTCGGAACGAGCAGTACTTC
CASSIQGGFRNEQYF
>TRBV27|.|.|TRBJ2-7
TGTGCCAGCAGTTTGACATTCTGGGGAAGCTCCTACGAGCAGTACTTC
CASSLTFWGSSYEQYF
>TRBV6-5|.|TRBD1|TRBJ1-5
TGTGCCAGCAGTAAACCGGGACAGGTCAATCAGCCCCAGCATTTT
CASSKPGQVNQPQHF
>TRBV28|.|.|TRBJ2-7
TGTGCCAGCAGCGAGGGCCGTTACGAGCAGTACTTC
CASSEGRYEQYF
>TRBV5-1|.|.|TRBJ1-4
TGCGCCAGCAGCTGGGGGGACACAACTAATGAAAAACTGTTTTTT
CASSWGDTTNEKLFF
>TRBV6-2/TRBV6-3|.|.|TRBJ2-7
TGTGCCAGCAGTTTAACCCAGGGGCTGGGGTTGGAGCAGTACTTC
CASSLTQGLGLEQYF